This TCR beta chain was documented in a study of blood T cell repertoires in COVID-19 (dated by TCRdb to about 2020). For the wider study: Samples from collaborators originated in the United States, Italy and Spain and spanned both the acute and convalescent phases of COVID-19. The material from the prospective study consisted of cDNA or gDNA derived from T cells, B-cell-depleted T cells, or PBMCs. Nearly every sample came with metadata listing a de-identified subject ID, COVID-19 status, age in years and sex. Where available, HLA class I and class II types were obtained from metadata supplied by the sample provider rather than from assay-based typing. Deeply sampled blood TCRbeta repertoires from subjects exposed to, actively infected with, or recovered from COVID-19 were included in the dataset. Samples were obtained from the ongoing ImmuneRACE study (first 160 participants) and from 1,254 subjects provided by 6 global collaborators. A freely available public database, intended as a resource for researchers studying the immune response to SARS-CoV-2, is where the repertoires were released. Results and caveats for the whole study, not just this receptor: Clinical and demographic metadata were provided uncurated, with the amount varying by source and participant.

The immunoSEQ Assay, a bias-controlled multiplex PCR, was used to amplify TCRbeta CDR3 regions from genomic DNA. The study's processing was this. The number of nucleated cells in each sample was estimated by amplification of reference gene primers within the assay. To quantify the absolute abundance of each unique TCRbeta CDR3 rearrangement, sequence reads were collapsed and filtered. Productive Simpson clonality was computed per sample as the square root of Simpson's diversity index over productive rearrangements. As stored in TCRdb, this immuneACCESS dataset retains in-frame rearrangements with V and J assigned. A fraction of the clones does not appear; measured against another copy, unresolved V genes explain less than half of the discrepancy, and the remainder lacks a known reason. V and J calls and clone size are copied from that table; D and trimming were computed from the DNA. In all, the sample holds around 190,000 clones, and roughly four fifths of those were seen once. Around 9.2% of the sample belongs to the ten largest clones.

Enrolling through a virtual design, the prospective study's participants ranged in age from roughly 18 to 100 years and lived across more than 20 United States geographic areas. In the prospective study, participants were assigned to cohorts based on the clinical history participants reported in a screening survey and a study questionnaire. ImmuneRACE Cohort 3 recovered participants were defined by two consecutive negative NP/OP PCR tests, healthcare professional clearance, or symptom resolution. Mobile phlebotomists in the prospective study collected whole blood, serum and a nasopharyngeal or oropharyngeal swab from every participant. Additional blood draws and questionnaires over an approximately two-month period could optionally be provided by prospective study participants. Before DNA extraction, prospective study blood samples were shipped either frozen or at room temperature. The CDR3 runs 16 amino acids, cysteine and phenylalanine included. Only CDR3 DNA is held: 48 bases, read in frame from base 1. CDR1 SGHDT and CDR2 YYEEEE were looked up in the germline V gene. Unmatched junction bases come to 5, with V trimmed by 1 base and J by 1 base.

Worth noting for this clone: The antigen this receptor binds is unknown. Within one base of it there is no much larger clone, and no base qualities were kept.

Input material: PBMCs or T cells enriched from blood (not recorded which). The chain joins TRBV5-6 to TRBJ2-3; 8 central bases correspond to TRBD2. This receptor was identified in a middle-aged man who had recovered from COVID-19. The DNA sequence reads TGTGCCAGCAGCTTGACCAGCGGGGGCCGCACAGATACGCAGTATTTT. This gives the protein CASSLTSGGRTDTQYF.